Following are 17 T cell receptor beta chains from one sample sequenced in a study of T cell changes during pregnancy in multiple sclerosis. TCRdb's table, derived via immunoSEQ multiplex PCR, lists solely in-frame clones and lacks some. This sample has about 58,000 clones, with roughly 89% found just once. The material sequenced was CD4+ T cells from peripheral blood mononuclear cells, taken after pregnancy. These receptors were taken from a female donor in good health, enrolled as a control in a pregnancy study.

This clone was picked up one time. The chain combines TRBV30 with TRBJ1-1, with 9 positions matching TRBD1. CDR1 GTSNPN and CDR2 SVGIG come from the germline V gene (reference sequence). With V trimmed by 3 bases and J by 4 bases, 0 bases remained unmatched. The CDR3 is 12 residues long. CDR3 in DNA: TGTGCCTGGAGGACAGGGGGCACTGAAGCTTTCTTT. Translating it yields CAWRTGGTEAFF.

The CDR3 DNA sequence: TGCGCCAGCAGTCCAAGACAGGGGGGAAACTATGGCTACACCTTC. Translating gives CASSPRQGGNYGYTF. V is TRBV5-1 and J is TRBJ1-2; the match to TRBD1 covers 9 bases. The germline V gene encodes CDR1 SGHRS and CDR2 YFSETQ. This CDR3 comprises 15 residues. V was pared by 5 bases and J by 2 bases, with 7 bases of the junction left unmatched.

The chain has TRBV6-5 and TRBJ1-1; 7 positions agree with TRBD1. The CDR3 covers 16 residues. After removal of 2 bases from V and 3 bases from J, the junction contained 9 bases not matched to a gene. Germline CDR1 reads MNHEY; CDR2 reads SVGAGI. This CDR3 is CASSYRTGVLDTEAFF. As DNA, the CDR3 is TGTGCCAGCAGTTACCGTACAGGGGTTCTTGACACTGAAGCTTTCTTT.

The rearrangement links TRBV6-6 to TRBJ1-1, with 7 bases matching TRBD1. Germline lookup yields CDR1 MNHNY and CDR2 SVGAGI (reference sequence). The CDR3 is 14 residues long. J gave up 6 bases and V 6 bases, and 10 bases lay outside the gene matches. The CDR3 DNA is TGTGCCAGCAGGCGAGGGACAGAATCGTCTGAAGCTTTCTTT. It codes for CASRRGTESSEAFF.

The chain links TRBV25-1 to TRBJ1-2; TRBD1 aligns across 7 bases. The junction had 2 bases not matched to a gene; V was cut back by 4 bases and J by 3 bases. The CDR3 is 13 residues long. Per the germline V gene, CDR1 is MGHDK and CDR2 is SYGVNS. The CDR3 loop is CASSATGHYGYTF. The DNA for the CDR3 is TGTGCCAGCAGTGCGACAGGGCACTATGGCTACACCTTC.

This clone was seen once. The chain carries TRBV20-1 and TRBJ2-1; D unresolved. This CDR3 contains 11 residues. Trimming stripped 2 bases from V and 5 bases from J, with 4 bases between. Germline CDR1 and CDR2: DFQATT and SNEGSKA (reference sequence). Here the CDR3 DNA reads TGCAGTGCTAGATCCGACAATGAGCAGTTCTTC. It encodes CSARSDNEQFF.

The chain joins TRBV5-4 to TRBJ1-2; D unresolved. Trimming removed 0 bases at V and 6 bases at J, with 3 bases between. The germline V gene encodes CDR1 SGHNT and CDR2 YYREEE (reference sequence). The CDR3 sequence is 11 residues long. Here the CDR3 reads CASSLADGYTF. Here the CDR3 DNA reads TGTGCCAGCAGCTTGGCCGATGGCTACACCTTC.

This rearrangement joins TRBV7-2 to TRBJ2-2, with D hard to call. This CDR3 spans 15 amino acids. V dropped 4 bases and J dropped 6 bases, with 15 bases sitting between them. CDR1 is SGHTA, CDR2 FQGNSA, per germline. CDR3 sequence reads: CASSSHTTSPGELFF. DNA for the CDR3: TGTGCCAGCAGCTCCCATACGACTTCACCCGGGGAGCTGTTTTTT.

This chain joins TRBV4-3 and TRBJ2-3, with D perhaps matching TRBD2 (7 bases). The CDR3 has 16 residues. Trimming shortened V by 0 bases and J by 6 bases, and 16 bases separated the two germline ends. CDR1 and CDR2 (germline): LGHNA, YSLEER. The chain's CDR3 is CASSQERGLGPDTQYF. CDR3 bases: TGCGCCAGCAGCCAAGAGCGGGGGCTAGGACCCGATACGCAGTATTTT.

The chain has TRBV7-9 and TRBJ2-5; 7 positions agree with TRBD2. Per the germline V gene, CDR1 is SEHNR and CDR2 is FQNEAQ (reference sequence). Germline trimming cut 5 bases from V and 1 base from J; bases unmatched to any gene: 4. CDR3 size: 14 residues. The CDR3 DNA reads as TGTGCCAGCAGCATGGGACTACGCCAAGAGACCCAGTACTTC. Its translation is CASSMGLRQETQYF.

V and J are TRBV7-3 and TRBJ2-5, with a possible D match to TRBD1 (5 bases). Germline loops: CDR1 SGHTA, CDR2 FQGTGA. With 2 bases removed from V and 3 bases from J, the gap between germline ends came to 16 bases. The CDR3 spans 16 residues. Here the CDR3 DNA reads TGTGCCAGCAGCTTAGGGATCGTGGCAGGGAAAGAGACCCAGTACTTC. It yields the protein CASSLGIVAGKETQYF.

The chain combines TRBV5-6 with TRBJ1-3; possible D gene TRBD1, 6 bases. Trimming removed 6 bases from V and 2 bases from J, with 15 bases in between. The CDR3 loop spans 15 amino acids. Germline loops: CDR1 SGHDT, CDR2 YYEEEE. The CDR3 sequence is CASTFLQGTGNTIYF. CDR3 sequence (DNA): TGTGCCAGCACCTTTTTACAGGGTACTGGAAACACCATATATTTT.

This chain links TRBV30 with TRBJ2-3; 7 bases align to TRBD1. Losses at the gene ends were 4 bases for V and 0 bases for J; bases not matched to a gene: 10. There are 16 residues in the CDR3. Germline V gene data show CDR1 as GTSNPN and CDR2 as SVGIG (reference sequence). The CDR3 is CAWKERGRLSTDTQYF. The CDR3 DNA reads as TGTGCCTGGAAGGAAAGGGGGCGCCTCAGCACAGATACGCAGTATTTT.

The V gene is TRBV11-3, the J gene TRBJ2-1; 7 bases agree with TRBD2. Losses at the gene ends were 1 base for V and 2 bases for J; bases not matched to a gene: 5. This CDR3 is 16 amino acids long. Germline V gene sequence: CDR1 SGHNT, CDR2 YENEEA. The CDR3 region is CASSLVSGLAYNEQFF. The CDR3 region has the DNA TGTGCCAGCAGCTTAGTCTCCGGACTAGCCTACAATGAGCAGTTCTTC.

The chain carries TRBV7-2 and TRBJ2-1; D gene ambiguous. V was trimmed by 1 base and J by 0 bases, leaving 7 bases between them. There are 15 residues in the CDR3. Germline V gene sequence: CDR1 SGHTA, CDR2 FQGNSA. The CDR3 sequence is CASSLVAYSYNEQFF. CDR3 DNA sequence: TGTGCCAGCAGCTTAGTTGCCTACTCCTACAATGAGCAGTTCTTC.

V is TRBV11-2 and J is TRBJ1-1; D not certain. The CDR3 runs to 12 residues. V dropped 4 bases and J dropped 1 base, with 4 bases sitting between them. CDR1 SGHAT and CDR2 FQNNGV come from the germline V gene. Here the CDR3 DNA reads TGTGCCAGCAGCTCACAGAACACTGAAGCTTTCTTT. Translation: CASSSQNTEAFF.

This chain uses TRBV7-9 with TRBJ2-3; 12 bases line up with TRBD2. Germline lookup yields CDR1 SEHNR and CDR2 FQNEAQ (reference sequence). This CDR3 contains 16 residues. V lost 5 bases and J lost 0; bases outside the gene matches: 3. This chain's CDR3 is CASSGTSGLSTDTQYF. The CDR3, as DNA: TGTGCCAGCAGCGGGACTAGCGGGCTCAGCACAGATACGCAGTATTTT. The full variable domain, completed using reference TRBV7-9 and TRBJ2-3, is DTGVSQNPRHKITKRGQNVTFRCDPISEHNRLYWYRQTLGQGPEFLTYFQNEAQLEKSRLLSDRFSAERPKGSFSTLEIQRTEQGDSAMYLCASSGTSGLSTDTQYFGPGTRLTVL.